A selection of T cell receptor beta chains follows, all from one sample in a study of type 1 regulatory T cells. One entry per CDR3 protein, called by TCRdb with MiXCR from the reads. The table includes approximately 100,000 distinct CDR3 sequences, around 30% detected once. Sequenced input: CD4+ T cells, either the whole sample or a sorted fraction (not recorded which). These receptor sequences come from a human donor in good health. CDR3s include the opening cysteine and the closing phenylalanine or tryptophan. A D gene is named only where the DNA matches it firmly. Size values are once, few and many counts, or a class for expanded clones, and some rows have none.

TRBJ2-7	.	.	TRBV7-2	CASSPSVSYEQYF	TGTGCCAGCAGCCCAAGCGTCTCCTACGAGCAGTACTTC
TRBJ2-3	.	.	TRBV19	CASRTLPSTDTQYF	TGTGCCAGTAGAACACTACCTAGCACAGATACGCAGTATTTT
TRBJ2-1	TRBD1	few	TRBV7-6	CASSPGTAYNEQFF	TGTGCCAGCAGCCCCGGGACAGCCTACAATGAGCAGTTCTTC
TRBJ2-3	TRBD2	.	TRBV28	CASSLGLAGGLRSTDTQYF	TGTGCCAGCAGTTTGGGACTAGCGGGAGGCTTAAGGAGCACAGATACGCAGTATTTT
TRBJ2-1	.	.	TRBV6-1	CASIPPLAPRPGNEQFF	TGTGCCAGCATCCCCCCCTTGGCCCCAAGGCCAGGCAATGAGCAGTTCTTC
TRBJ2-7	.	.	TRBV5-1	CASSLMAEKYEQYF	TGCGCCAGCAGCTTGATGGCCGAGAAATACGAGCAGTACTTC
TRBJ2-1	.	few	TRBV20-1	CSARGAGRASYNEQFF	TGCAGTGCTAGGGGGGCGGGAAGAGCCTCCTACAATGAGCAGTTCTTC
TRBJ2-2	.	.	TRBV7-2	CVSIPPTGELFF	TGTGTCAGCATCCCACCCACCGGGGAGCTGTTTTTT
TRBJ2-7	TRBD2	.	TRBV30	CAWSGLAGVVYEQYF	TGTGCCTGGAGTGGTTTAGCGGGAGTGGTTTACGAGCAGTACTTC
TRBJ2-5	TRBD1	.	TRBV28	CAIDRGKETQYF	TGTGCCATCGACAGGGGTAAAGAGACCCAGTACTTC
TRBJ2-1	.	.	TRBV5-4	CASSLDWTASYNEQFF	TGTGCCAGCAGCTTGGACTGGACCGCTTCCTACAATGAGCAGTTCTTC
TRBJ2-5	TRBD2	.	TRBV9	CASSVAGETSGKQETQYF	TGTGCCAGCAGCGTAGCGGGAGAGACTAGCGGGAAACAAGAGACCCAGTACTTC
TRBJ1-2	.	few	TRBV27	CASSLTGSAVGYTF	TGTGCCAGCAGTTTAACAGGCTCGGCGGTCGGCTACACCTTC